This T cell receptor beta chain originates from a study of T cells in Graves' hyperthyroidism and ophthalmopathy. The wider study: Peripheral blood collection took place at initial diagnosis, before any treatment.

Germline V gene sequence: CDR1 LNHDA, CDR2 SQIVND (reference sequence). Trimming took 3 bases from V and 7 from J; bases not matched to a gene: 13. The CDR3 is made up of 17 amino acids. Not enrolled were patients with uncontrolled infection, other autoimmune disease, pregnancy or lactation. Diagnosing involved the use of clinical symptoms, serum thyroxine and TRAb, thyroid ultrasound and orbital computed tomography. This clonotype has just a few counts. TCR beta CDR3 sequences were amplified from RNA transcripts. Initially, a first-round RT-PCR of the TCR CDR3 employed the HTBI primer set. TCRdb processed the multiplex PCR reads anew with MiXCR; each CDR3 protein has one entry. The sample consists of under 650,000 distinct CDR3 sequences, about 17% of them appearing once.

The receptor's source is a woman in her 30s with Graves' hyperthyroidism. This chain links TRBV19 with TRBJ2-2, with 8 nucleotides matching TRBD2. The sequencing input was blood. The CDR3 loop reads CASSMDYGRASVGELFF. The DNA of the CDR3 is TGTGCCAGTAGTATGGATTACGGGAGGGCCTCGGTCGGGGAGCTGTTTTTT.